The source of this T cell receptor (beta chain) is a study of PD-L1 blockade in urothelial cancer. The CDR3 has 11 amino acids. The ends were cut back, 6 bases at V and 7 bases at J, with 7 bases in the middle. Germline assignment: CDR1 SGHNT and CDR2 YYREEE (reference sequence). The time point: peripheral blood 6 weeks after treatment start. The assay was immunoSEQ multiplex PCR, and TCRdb's table has in-frame clones only and misses some. The sample consists of tens of thousands of clones, roughly 80% of them appearing once. This receptor was identified in a man between 70 and 80 years old with urothelial cancer. The chain joins TRBV5-4 to TRBJ1-4; D uncertain. The sample here was PBMCs, taken around atezolizumab (anti-PD-L1) treatment. CDR3 nucleotide sequence: TGTGCCAGCATAGAGGGTGAAAAACTGTTTTTT. Amino acids: CASIEGEKLFF.